A selection of T cell receptor beta chains follows, all from one sample in a study of blood T cell repertoires in COVID-19. This table comes from immunoSEQ multiplex PCR, and its TCRdb copy is limited to in-frame clones, with some not included. The data show about 370,000 clones, with 90% seen just once and roughly 6.8% held by the top ten. Sequencing input: peripheral blood. These receptors were collected from a man between 18 and 35 years old with active or convalescent COVID-19. CDR3s include the opening cysteine and the closing phenylalanine or tryptophan. The D gene is left open where the match is weak. Clone sizes are given selectively: once, few, many, or a class where the clone is expanded.

V	J	D	size	DNA	CDR3
TRBV7-2	TRBJ2-7	TRBD2	.	TGTGCCAGCAGCTTTGAGGTCGGGAGGAGCTCCTACGAGCAGTACTTC	CASSFEVGRSSYEQYF
TRBV6-2/TRBV6-3	TRBJ1-6	.	.	TGTGCCAGCAGCCAACAGGGAAGTAGTTCACCCCTCCACTTT	CASSQQGSSSPLHF
TRBV7-2	TRBJ2-7	.	.	TGTGCCAGCAGCCCCAATAGCCGGGAGCAGTACTTC	CASSPNSREQYF
TRBV6-2/TRBV6-3	TRBJ2-7	.	.	TGTGCCAGCAGTTACATGACTCCTTCGGCCTACGAGCAGTACTTC	CASSYMTPSAYEQYF
TRBV18	TRBJ2-2	.	.	TGTGCCAGCTCAGTGACAGTCATAGCCGGGGAGCTGTTTTTT	CASSVTVIAGELFF
TRBV28	TRBJ2-7	.	once	TGTGCCAGCAGTACCGCCAGGGTGATTAACGAGCAGTACTTC	CASSTARVINEQYF
TRBV6-2/TRBV6-3	TRBJ1-3	.	.	TGTGCCAGCAGCCTCGCTGGAAACACCATATATTTT	CASSLAGNTIYF
TRBV7-2	TRBJ2-3	.	.	TGTGCCAGCAGCTTGTGGGTCCGGAGGAGCACAGATACGCAGTATTTT	CASSLWVRRSTDTQYF
TRBV5-8	TRBJ2-1	TRBD1	.	TGTGCCAGCAGCTACCGGACAGGGGGCAATGAGCAGTTCTTC	CASSYRTGGNEQFF
TRBV7-2	TRBJ2-3	TRBD2	.	TGTGCCAGCAGCCCTTCCGGGGGGGCGCCAGATACGCAGTATTTT	CASSPSGGAPDTQYF
TRBV12-3/TRBV12-4	TRBJ1-2	.	.	TGTGCCAGCAGGGCGGGGCAGAACTATGGCTACACCTTC	CASRAGQNYGYTF
TRBV2	TRBJ1-1	.	.	TGTGCCAGCAGTGTCCAGGGTACGAACACTGAAGCTTTCTTT	CASSVQGTNTEAFF
TRBV24-1	TRBJ1-1	.	.	TGTGCCACCAGAAGGCAGGGGAACACTGAAGCTTTCTTT	CATRRQGNTEAFF
TRBV12-3/TRBV12-4	TRBJ2-7	.	once	TGTGCCAGCAGCTCCCCTTTGGGGCGCGAGCAGTACTTC	CASSSPLGREQYF
TRBV2	TRBJ2-1	TRBD2	.	TGTGCCAGCAGCTCCGGGACTAGCGGGACAAATGAGCAGTTCTTC	CASSSGTSGTNEQFF
TRBV3-1/TRBV3-2	TRBJ2-6	TRBD2	.	TGTGCCAGCAGCCCGACTAGCGCTGGGGCCAACGTGCTGACTTTC	CASSPTSAGANVLTF
TRBV2	TRBJ1-2	.	.	TGTGCCAGCAAGCATGGGCCAGGGAACCCGTATGGCTACACCTTC	CASKHGPGNPYGYTF